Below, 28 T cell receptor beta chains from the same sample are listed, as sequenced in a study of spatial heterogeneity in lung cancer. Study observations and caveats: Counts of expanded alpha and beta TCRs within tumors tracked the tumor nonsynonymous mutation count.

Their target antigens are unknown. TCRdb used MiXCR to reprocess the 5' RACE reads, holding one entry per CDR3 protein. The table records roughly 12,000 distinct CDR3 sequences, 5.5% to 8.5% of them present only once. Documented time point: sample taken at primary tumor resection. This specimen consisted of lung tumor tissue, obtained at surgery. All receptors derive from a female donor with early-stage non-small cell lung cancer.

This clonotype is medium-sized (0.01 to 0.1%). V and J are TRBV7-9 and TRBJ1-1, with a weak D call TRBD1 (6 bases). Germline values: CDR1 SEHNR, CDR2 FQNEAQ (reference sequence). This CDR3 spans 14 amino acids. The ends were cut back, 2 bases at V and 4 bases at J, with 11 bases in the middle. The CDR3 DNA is TGTGCCAGCAGCTTACTTCAGGGGACCACTGAAGCTTTCTTT. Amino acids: CASSLLQGTTEAFF.

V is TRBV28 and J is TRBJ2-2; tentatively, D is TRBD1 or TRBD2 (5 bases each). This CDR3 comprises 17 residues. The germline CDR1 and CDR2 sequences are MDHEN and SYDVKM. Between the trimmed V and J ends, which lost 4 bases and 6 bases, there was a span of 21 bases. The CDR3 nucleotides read TGTGCCAGCAGTTCTCCCTATCTAGGCAGGGACCCCGGGGAGCTGTTTTTT. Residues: CASSSPYLGRDPGELFF. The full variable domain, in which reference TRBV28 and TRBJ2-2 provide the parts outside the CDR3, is DVKVTQSSRYLVKRTGEKVFLECVQDMDHENMFWYRQDPGLGLRLIYFSYDVKMKEKGDIPEGYSVSREKKERFSLILESASTNQTSMYLCASSSPYLGRDPGELFFGEGSRLTVL.

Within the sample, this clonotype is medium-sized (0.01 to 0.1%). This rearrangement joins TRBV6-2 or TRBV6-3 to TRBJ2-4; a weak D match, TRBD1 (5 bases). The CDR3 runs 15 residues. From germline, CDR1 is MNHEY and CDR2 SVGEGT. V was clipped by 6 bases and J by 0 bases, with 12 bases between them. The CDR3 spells CASSPLGVAKNIQYF. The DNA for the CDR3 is TGTGCCAGCAGCCCCCTAGGGGTAGCCAAAAACATTCAGTACTTC.

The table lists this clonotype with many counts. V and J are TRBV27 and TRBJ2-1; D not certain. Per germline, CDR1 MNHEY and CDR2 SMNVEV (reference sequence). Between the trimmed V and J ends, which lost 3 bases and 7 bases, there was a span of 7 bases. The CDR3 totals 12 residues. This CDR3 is CASSFVGNEQFF. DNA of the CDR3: TGTGCCAGCAGTTTCGTTGGGAATGAGCAGTTCTTC.

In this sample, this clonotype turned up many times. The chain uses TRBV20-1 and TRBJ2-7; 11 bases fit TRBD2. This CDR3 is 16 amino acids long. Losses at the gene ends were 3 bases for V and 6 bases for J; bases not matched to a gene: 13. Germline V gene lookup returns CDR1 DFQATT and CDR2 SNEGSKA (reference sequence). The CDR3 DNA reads TGCAGTGCTAGTCCCCGACTAGCGGGAACCACGGGCGAGCAGTACTTC. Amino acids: CSASPRLAGTTGEQYF.

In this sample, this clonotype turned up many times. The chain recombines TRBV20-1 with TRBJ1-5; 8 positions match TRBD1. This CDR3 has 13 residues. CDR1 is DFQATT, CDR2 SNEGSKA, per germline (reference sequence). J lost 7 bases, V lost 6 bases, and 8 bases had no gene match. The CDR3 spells CSALDRGGQPQHF. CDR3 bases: TGCAGTGCCCTCGACAGGGGAGGCCAGCCCCAGCATTTT.

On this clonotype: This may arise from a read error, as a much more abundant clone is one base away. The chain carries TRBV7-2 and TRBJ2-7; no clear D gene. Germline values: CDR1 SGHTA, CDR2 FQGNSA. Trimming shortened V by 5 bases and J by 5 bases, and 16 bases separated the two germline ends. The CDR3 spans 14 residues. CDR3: CASSPTSRLNEQYF. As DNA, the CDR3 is TGTGCCAGCAGCCCTACTTCGAGGCTCAACGAGCAGTACTTC.

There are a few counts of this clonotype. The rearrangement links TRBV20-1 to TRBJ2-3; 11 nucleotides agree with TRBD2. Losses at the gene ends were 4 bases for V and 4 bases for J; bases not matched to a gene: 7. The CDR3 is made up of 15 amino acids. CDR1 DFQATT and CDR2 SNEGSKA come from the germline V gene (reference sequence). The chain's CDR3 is CSATRGTSGSDTQYF. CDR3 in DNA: TGCAGTGCTACTCGAGGGACTAGCGGCTCAGATACGCAGTATTTT.

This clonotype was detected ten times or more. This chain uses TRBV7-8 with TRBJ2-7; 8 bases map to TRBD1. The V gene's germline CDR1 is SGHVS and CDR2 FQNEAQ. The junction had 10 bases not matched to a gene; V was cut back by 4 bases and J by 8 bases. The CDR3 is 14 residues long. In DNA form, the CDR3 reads TGTGCCAGCAGCTCCTGGCGGACAGGGAGTCAGCAGTACTTC. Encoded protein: CASSSWRTGSQQYF.

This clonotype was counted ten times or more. The CDR3 protein is CASSQRTALSGNTIYF. The CDR3 nucleotides read TGTGCCAGCAGCCAACGGACAGCCCTCTCTGGAAACACCATATATTTT. The gene calls are TRBV14 and TRBJ1-3; possible D gene TRBD1, 6 bases. The germline V and J ends were trimmed by 2 bases and 0 bases, with 11 bases remaining between them. Germline CDR1 is SGHDN and CDR2 is FVKESK. The CDR3 has 16 amino acids.

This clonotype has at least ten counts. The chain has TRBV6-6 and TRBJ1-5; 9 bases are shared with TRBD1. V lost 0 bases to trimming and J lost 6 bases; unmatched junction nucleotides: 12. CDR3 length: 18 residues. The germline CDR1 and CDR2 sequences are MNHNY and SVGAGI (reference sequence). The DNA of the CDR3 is TGTGCCAGCAGTTACTCGTCGGGACAGGGAGTCGGCGGTCAGCCCCAGCATTTT. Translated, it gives CASSYSSGQGVGGQPQHF.

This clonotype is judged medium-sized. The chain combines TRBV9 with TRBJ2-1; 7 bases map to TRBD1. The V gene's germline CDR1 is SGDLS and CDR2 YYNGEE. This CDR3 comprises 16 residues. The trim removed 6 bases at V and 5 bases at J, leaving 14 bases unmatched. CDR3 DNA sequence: TGTGCCAGCAACAAAGACGAGACAGGGAACCACAATGAGCAGTTCTTC. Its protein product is CASNKDETGNHNEQFF.

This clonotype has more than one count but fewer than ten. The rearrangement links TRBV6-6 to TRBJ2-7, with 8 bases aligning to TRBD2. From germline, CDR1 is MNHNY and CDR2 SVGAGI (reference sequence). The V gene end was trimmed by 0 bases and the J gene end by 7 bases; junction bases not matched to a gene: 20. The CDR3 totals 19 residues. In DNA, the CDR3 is TGTGCCAGCAGTTACTCGATAGTCAAAAATTCCGGGGGGGCCCGTGAGCAGTACTTC. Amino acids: CASSYSIVKNSGGAREQYF.

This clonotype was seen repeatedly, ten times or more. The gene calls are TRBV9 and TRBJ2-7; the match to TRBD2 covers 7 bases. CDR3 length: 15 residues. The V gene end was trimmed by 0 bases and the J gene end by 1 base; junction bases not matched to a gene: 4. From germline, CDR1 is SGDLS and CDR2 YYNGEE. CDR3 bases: TGTGCCAGCAGCGTAGGGGCGGGACTATCCTACGAGCAGTACTTC. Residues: CASSVGAGLSYEQYF.

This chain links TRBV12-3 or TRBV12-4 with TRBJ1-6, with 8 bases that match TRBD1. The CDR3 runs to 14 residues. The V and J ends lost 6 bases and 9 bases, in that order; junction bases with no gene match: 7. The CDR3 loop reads CASSKGQVPSPLHF. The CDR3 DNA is TGTGCCAGCAGCAAGGGACAGGTCCCTTCACCCCTCCACTTT.

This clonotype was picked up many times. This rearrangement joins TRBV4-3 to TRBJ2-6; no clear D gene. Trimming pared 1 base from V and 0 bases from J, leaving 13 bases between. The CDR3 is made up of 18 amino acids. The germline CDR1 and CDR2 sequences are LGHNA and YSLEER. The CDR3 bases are TGCGCCAGCAGCCAAGTGGGCAGAGGTTCCTCTGGGGCCAACGTCCTGACTTTC. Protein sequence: CASSQVGRGSSGANVLTF.

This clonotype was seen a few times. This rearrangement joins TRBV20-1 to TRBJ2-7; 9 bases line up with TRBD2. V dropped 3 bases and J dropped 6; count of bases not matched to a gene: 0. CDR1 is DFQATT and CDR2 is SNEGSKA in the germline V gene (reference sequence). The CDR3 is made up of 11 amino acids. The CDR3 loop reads CSASSGSEQYF. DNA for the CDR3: TGCAGTGCTAGTAGCGGGAGCGAGCAGTACTTC.

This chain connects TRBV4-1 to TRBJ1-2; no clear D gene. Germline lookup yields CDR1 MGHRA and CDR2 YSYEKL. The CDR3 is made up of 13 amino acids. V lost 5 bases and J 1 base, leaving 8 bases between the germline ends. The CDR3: CASSSEFNYGYTF. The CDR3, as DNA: TGCGCCAGCAGCTCAGAGTTTAACTATGGCTACACCTTC.

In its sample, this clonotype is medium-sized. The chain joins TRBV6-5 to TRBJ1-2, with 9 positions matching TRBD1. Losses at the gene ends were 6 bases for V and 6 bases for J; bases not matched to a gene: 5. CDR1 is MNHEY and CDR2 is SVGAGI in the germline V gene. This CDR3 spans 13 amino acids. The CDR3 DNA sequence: TGTGCCAGCAGGCCCGGGACAGGGAATGGCTACACCTTC. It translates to CASRPGTGNGYTF.

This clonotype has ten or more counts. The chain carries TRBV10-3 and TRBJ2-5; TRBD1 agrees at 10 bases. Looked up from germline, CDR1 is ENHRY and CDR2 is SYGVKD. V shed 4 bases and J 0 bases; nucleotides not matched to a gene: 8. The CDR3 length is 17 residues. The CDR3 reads CAISVTQTGGYQETQYF. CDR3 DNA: TGTGCCATCAGTGTAACCCAGACAGGGGGCTACCAAGAGACCCAGTACTTC.

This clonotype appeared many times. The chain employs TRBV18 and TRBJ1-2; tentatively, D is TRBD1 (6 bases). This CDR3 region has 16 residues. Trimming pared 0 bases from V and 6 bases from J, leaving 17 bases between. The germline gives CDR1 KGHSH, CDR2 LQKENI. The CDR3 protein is CASSPPRRGPSDGYTF. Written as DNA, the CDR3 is TGTGCCAGCTCACCACCAAGGCGGGGGCCCTCGGATGGCTACACCTTC.

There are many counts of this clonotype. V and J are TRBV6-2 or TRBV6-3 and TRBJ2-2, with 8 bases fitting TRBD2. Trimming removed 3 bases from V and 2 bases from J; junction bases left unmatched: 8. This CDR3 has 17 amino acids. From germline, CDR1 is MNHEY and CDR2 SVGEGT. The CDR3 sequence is CASSYGPTSENTGELFF. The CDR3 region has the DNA TGTGCCAGCAGTTATGGGCCGACTAGCGAAAACACCGGGGAGCTGTTTTTT.

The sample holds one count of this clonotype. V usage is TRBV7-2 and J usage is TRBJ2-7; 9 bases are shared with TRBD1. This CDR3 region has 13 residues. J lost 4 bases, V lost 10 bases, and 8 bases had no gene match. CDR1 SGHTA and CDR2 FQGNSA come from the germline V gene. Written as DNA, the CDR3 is TGTGCCACCGGGGGACAGGGTACGTACGAGCAGTACTTC. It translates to CATGGQGTYEQYF.

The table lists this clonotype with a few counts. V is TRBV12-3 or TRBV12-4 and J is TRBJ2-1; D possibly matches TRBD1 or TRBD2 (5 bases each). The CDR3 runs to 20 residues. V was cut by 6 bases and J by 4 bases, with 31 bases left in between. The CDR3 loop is CASRTGLPGTEPSSYNEQFF. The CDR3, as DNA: TGTGCCAGCAGGACCGGGCTACCCGGGACCGAACCTTCAAGTTACAATGAGCAGTTCTTC.

This chain's CDR3 is CASIGDSFMEQYF. The DNA of the CDR3 is TGTGCCAGCATTGGCGACAGCTTTATGGAGCAGTACTTC. This chain links TRBV28 with TRBJ2-7, with D maybe TRBD1 (5 bases). Germline V gives CDR1 MDHEN, CDR2 SYDVKM. The CDR3 is 13 residues long. The ends were cut back, 7 bases at V and 7 bases at J, with 17 bases in the middle.

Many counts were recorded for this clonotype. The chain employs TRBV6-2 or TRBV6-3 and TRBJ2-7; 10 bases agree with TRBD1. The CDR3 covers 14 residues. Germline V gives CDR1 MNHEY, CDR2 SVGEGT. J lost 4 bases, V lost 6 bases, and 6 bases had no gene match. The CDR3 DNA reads TGTGCCAGCAGACCCCGGGACAGGGGTTACGAGCAGTACTTC. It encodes CASRPRDRGYEQYF.

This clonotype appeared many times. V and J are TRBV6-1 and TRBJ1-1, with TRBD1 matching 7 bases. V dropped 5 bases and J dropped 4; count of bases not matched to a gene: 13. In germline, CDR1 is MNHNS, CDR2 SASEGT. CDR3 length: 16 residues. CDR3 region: CASSKSRQGGITEAFF. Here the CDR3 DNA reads TGTGCCAGCAGTAAGTCCCGACAGGGCGGAATCACTGAAGCTTTCTTT.

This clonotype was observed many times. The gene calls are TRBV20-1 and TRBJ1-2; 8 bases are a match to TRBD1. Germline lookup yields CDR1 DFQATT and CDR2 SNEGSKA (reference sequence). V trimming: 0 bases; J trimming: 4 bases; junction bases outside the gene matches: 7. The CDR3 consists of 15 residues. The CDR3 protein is CSARDLGQGSYGYTF. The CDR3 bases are TGCAGTGCTAGAGATCTAGGACAGGGTAGCTATGGCTACACCTTC.